Shown below are 5 T cell receptor beta chains from a single sample sequenced in a study of CD8 T cells in Susac syndrome. With random hexamers, roughly 0.45 to 1 ug RNA was reverse transcribed. From the immunoSEQ multiplex PCR reads, TCRdb called clonotypes with MiXCR, one entry per CDR3 protein. The profile shows over 100,000 distinct CDR3 sequences, roughly 95% of them singletons. Material: CD4+ T cells from PBMCs. Receptors were obtained from a human donor with Susac syndrome.

This chain uses TRBV7-9 with TRBJ2-3; D is perhaps TRBD1 (6 bases). CDR3 length equals 14 residues. The ends were cut back, 4 bases at V and 1 base at J, with 9 bases in the middle. CDR1 is SEHNR, CDR2 FQNEAQ, per germline (reference sequence). DNA of the CDR3: TGTGCCAGCAGCTCCAACAGGGGCACAGATACGCAGTATTTT. Protein product: CASSSNRGTDTQYF.

The CDR3 region is CARSYTPAPYEQYF. In DNA, the CDR3 is TGTGCCAGAAGCTATACCCCGGCCCCCTACGAGCAGTACTTC. This chain joins TRBV14 and TRBJ2-7; D gene uncertain. With 9 bases removed from V and 2 bases from J, the gap between germline ends came to 17 bases. The CDR3 totals 14 residues. Germline V lookup: CDR1 SGHDN, CDR2 FVKESK.

The V gene is TRBV29-1, the J gene TRBJ2-7, with 10 bases that match TRBD1. The CDR3 runs 15 residues. The germline gives CDR1 SQVTM, CDR2 ANQGSEA. V lost 6 bases to trimming and J lost 3 bases; unmatched junction nucleotides: 11. Here the CDR3 DNA reads TGCAGCGTCAAGGGGGGGACAGGGGCCAGCTACGAGCAGTACTTC. Its protein product is CSVKGGTGASYEQYF.

The genes are TRBV20-1 and TRBJ2-1; D is uncertain. Germline V CDR1 and CDR2: DFQATT, SNEGSKA (reference sequence). The length of the CDR3 is 11 residues. V dropped 3 bases and J dropped 5 bases, with 5 bases sitting between them. CDR3 DNA sequence: TGCAGTGCTAGTGACAACAATGAGCAGTTCTTC. It translates to CSASDNNEQFF.

The CDR3 DNA follows: TGTGCCAGCAGCGTAGCCCCTGGGGTAGCCGAAAAACTGTTTTTT. Amino acids: CASSVAPGVAEKLFF. This rearrangement joins TRBV9 to TRBJ1-4; D unresolved. Trimming removed 0 bases at V and 8 bases at J, with 14 bases between. CDR3 size: 15 residues. In germline, CDR1 is SGDLS, CDR2 YYNGEE.